The rows below give T cell receptor beta chains drawn from one sample of a study of CD8+ T cells in alopecia areata. Some clones are missing from TCRdb's copy, which holds only in-frame ones; the method was immunoSEQ multiplex PCR. The sample has about 270,000 clones; 60% are singletons. This specimen was CD4+ T cells sorted from blood, taken around week 54, from a patient treated with tofacitinib. Source of these receptors: a human donor with alopecia areata. Both conserved end residues are part of each CDR3. D genes are given only for firm matches. The size of a clone is reported for some rows only, either as once, few or many, or as a class for expanded clones.

clone_size cdr3_length d_call j_call v_call cdr3_nt cdr3_aa
NA 13 TRBD1 TRBJ1-1 TRBV29-1 TGCAGCGGAAGGGACAGAATGAACACTGAAGCTTTCTTT CSGRDRMNTEAFF
few 12 NA TRBJ2-7 TRBV7-2 TGTGCCAGCAGCAGGTCCACCTACGAGCAGTACTTC CASSRSTYEQYF
NA 13 NA TRBJ1-1 TRBV7-9 TGTGCCAGCAGCTTACTGGTGAACACTGAAGCTTTCTTT CASSLLVNTEAFF
NA 13 NA TRBJ1-5 TRBV29-1 TGCAGCGTGAACCGTGGGCTAGGCCAGCCCCAGCATTTT CSVNRGLGQPQHF
NA 14 NA TRBJ2-3 TRBV4-1 TGCGCCAGCAGCCAAAGGGTGAACACAGATACGCAGTATTTT CASSQRVNTDTQYF
NA 13 NA TRBJ2-5 TRBV29-1 TGCAGCGTTGATTCATGGGGGCAAGAGACCCAGTACTTC CSVDSWGQETQYF
NA 16 NA TRBJ1-5 TRBV30 TGTGCCTGGAGTAGCAGGCGCCTGTGGGGCAATCAGCCCCAGCATTTT CAWSSRRLWGNQPQHF
NA 18 TRBD1 TRBJ2-6 TRBV12-5 TGTGCTAGTGGTACTGACAGGGGGACAAGCTCTGGGGCCAACGTCCTGACTTTC CASGTDRGTSSGANVLTF
few 14 NA TRBJ2-4 TRBV7-9 TGTGCCAGCAGCTTAACGTCAGGGTGGAACATTCAGTACTTC CASSLTSGWNIQYF
NA 13 NA TRBJ1-2 TRBV27 TGTGCCAGCAGTACCGGGACAATCGGCGGCTACACCTTC CASSTGTIGGYTF
NA 14 NA TRBJ1-1 TRBV7-8 TGTGCCAGCAGCCCACAGGGCGGCGGGACCGAAGCTTTCTTT CASSPQGGGTEAFF
NA 11 NA TRBJ2-1 TRBV20-1 TGCAGTGCTAGTGAGTACAATGAGCAGTTCTTC CSASEYNEQFF
NA 12 NA TRBJ2-7 TRBV2 TGTGCCAGCAGTGAAGCCTCTCCGAGGAGCGTCTTC CASSEASPRSVF
NA 13 TRBD1 TRBJ2-7 TRBV29-1 TGCAGCGTTGTACAGGGGAAAACCTACGAGCAGTACTTC CSVVQGKTYEQYF
NA 15 NA TRBJ2-1 TRBV5-6 TGTGCCAGCAGTCGGTGGGGATCTCCCTACAATGAGCAGTTCTTC CASSRWGSPYNEQFF
few 13 NA TRBJ2-7 TRBV10-3 TGTGCCATCGCAACGAGTCAGCACTACGAGCAGTACTTC CAIATSQHYEQYF
few 13 NA TRBJ1-5 TRBV10-3 TGTGCCATCAGGGGGGATAGCAATCAGCCCCAGCATTTT CAIRGDSNQPQHF
NA 13 NA TRBJ2-1 TRBV5-1 TGCGCCAGCAGCGCAACGGGGTCAATAGGGCAGTTCTTC CASSATGSIGQFF
few 15 NA TRBJ2-2 TRBV23-1 TGCGCCAGCAGTCACCCAGACAGGAACACCGGGGAGCTGTTTTTT CASSHPDRNTGELFF
once 18 NA TRBJ1-3 TRBV7-6 TGTGCCAGCAGCCCCCACTCCGTCTTTGCGGGTGCTGGAAACACCATATATTTT CASSPHSVFAGAGNTIYF
NA 14 NA TRBJ2-3 TRBV29-1 TGCAGCGTTTCGGGGACACCTAGCACAGATACGCAGTATTTT CSVSGTPSTDTQYF
NA 15 NA TRBJ1-2 TRBV11-1 TGTGCCAGCAGCTTAGGATTGTCAGGACCCTATGGCTACACCTTC CASSLGLSGPYGYTF
few 14 NA TRBJ1-1 TRBV29-1 TGCAGCGTTCACCCCGCGGGACTCAACACTGAAGCTTTCTTT CSVHPAGLNTEAFF
few 11 NA TRBJ2-2 TRBV2 TGTGCCGGGCAAGGGACCGGGGAGCTGTTTTTT CAGQGTGELFF
NA 11 NA TRBJ2-7 TRBV11-2 TGTGCCAGCAGCTCGGGGACGGACCAGTACTTC CASSSGTDQYF
NA 14 NA TRBJ1-4 TRBV9 TGTGCCAGCAGCAACGGACAGCCCGGAGAAAAACTGTTTTTT CASSNGQPGEKLFF
NA 14 NA TRBJ2-7 TRBV5-1 TGCGCCAGCAGCTTGGCCGGATCCAACTACGAGCAGTACTTC CASSLAGSNYEQYF
NA 13 NA TRBJ2-2 TRBV15 TGTGCCACCTCTCCCGCGGGCGTCGGGGAGCTGTTTTTT CATSPAGVGELFF
NA 15 NA TRBJ1-3 TRBV30 TGTGCCTGGAGTGTAAAACGGCAATCTGGAAACACCATATATTTT CAWSVKRQSGNTIYF
few 14 NA TRBJ1-5 TRBV7-2 TGTGCCAGCAGCTTAGAAGACAGCAATCAGCCCCAGCATTTT CASSLEDSNQPQHF
NA 13 NA TRBJ1-2 TRBV10-3 TGTGCCAGCAGTGAATCAGGGGACTATGGCTACACCTTC CASSESGDYGYTF
NA 12 NA TRBJ1-1 TRBV10-2 TGCGCCAGCAGTGGGTTCGCGGATTTAGCTTTCTTT CASSGFADLAFF
few 12 NA TRBJ2-7 TRBV10-3 TGTGCCATCAGTGTAGGCATCGACGAGCAGTACTTC CAISVGIDEQYF
NA 16 NA TRBJ2-5 TRBV6-6 TGTGCCAGCAGTTACTCGCCGGGACGGAGTCAAGAGACCCAGTACTTC CASSYSPGRSQETQYF
few 14 NA TRBJ1-1 TRBV29-1 TGCAGCGTTGTGGGGGGAGTAGGGAGCACTGAAGCTTTCTTT CSVVGGVGSTEAFF
NA 14 NA TRBJ1-6 TRBV27 TGTGCCAGCAGAAGGACAGATACTAATTCACCCCTCCACTTT CASRRTDTNSPLHF
NA 16 TRBD1 TRBJ1-6 TRBV30 TGTGCCTGGAGTAGTACCGAGGGGGCGACGGATTCACCCCTCCACTTT CAWSSTEGATDSPLHF
NA 13 NA TRBJ1-3 TRBV6-5 TGTGCCAGCAGTTATACCTCTGGAAACACCATATATTTT CASSYTSGNTIYF
NA 14 NA TRBJ1-4 TRBV29-1 TGCAGCGTCCATACAGGGACAACTAATGAAAAACTGTTTTTT CSVHTGTTNEKLFF
NA 15 TRBD2 TRBJ2-5 TRBV30 TGTGCCTGGAGTCTCACTAGCGGGGGGTCAGAGACCCAGTACTTC CAWSLTSGGSETQYF
NA 15 NA TRBJ2-3 TRBV6-6 TGTGCCAGCAGTCCTGTGCGGGATGGAACAGATACGCAGTATTTT CASSPVRDGTDTQYF
NA 15 NA TRBJ2-6 TRBV30 TGTGCCTGGAACAGGCTCAGCTCTGGGGCCAACGTCCTGACTTTC CAWNRLSSGANVLTF
NA 14 TRBD1 TRBJ1-1 TRBV30 TGTGCCTGGAGTGTACGTGTCCGGACAGGGGATGCTTTCTTT CAWSVRVRTGDAFF
NA 14 TRBD2 TRBJ2-7 TRBV4-3 TGCGCCAGCAGCCGCCTGACTAGCGAGGGCGAGCAGTACTTC CASSRLTSEGEQYF
NA 17 NA TRBJ1-1 TRBV25-1 TGTGCCAGCAGTGATGCGGGGGGCCCAATTGAGAACACTGAAGCTTTCTTT CASSDAGGPIENTEAFF
NA 14 TRBD2 TRBJ2-1 TRBV6-1 TGTGCCAGCAGTATTAGCGGGGGGCGGAATGAGCAGTTCTTC CASSISGGRNEQFF
NA 13 NA TRBJ1-6 TRBV10-3 TGTGCCATCAGTAGCTCCTATAATTCACCCCTCCACTTT CAISSSYNSPLHF
few 15 NA TRBJ2-2 TRBV2 TGTGCCAGCAGTGATATTGGGGTTGGCACCGGGGAGCTGTTTTTT CASSDIGVGTGELFF
NA 16 NA TRBJ2-5 TRBV11-2 TGTGCCAGCAGCCGCATGGGGCGGGGAATCCAAGAGACCCAGTACTTC CASSRMGRGIQETQYF
NA 10 NA TRBJ2-5 TRBV29-1 TGCAGCGTTGTTCGGGGGACCCAGTACTTC CSVVRGTQYF
once 16 NA TRBJ1-6 TRBV2 TGTGCCAGCAGGGCCCCAGCCAGGGGCGCTAATTCACCCCTCCACTTT CASRAPARGANSPLHF
few 13 TRBD2 TRBJ2-5 TRBV29-1 TGCAGCGCTCTAGCGGGGGGGCCAAAGACCCAGTACTTC CSALAGGPKTQYF
NA 15 NA TRBJ2-7 TRBV7-2 TGTGCCAGCAGCTACGCCAGGGGAGTCGGGGGCGAGCAGTACTTC CASSYARGVGGEQYF
few 13 NA TRBJ1-4 TRBV14 TGTGCCAGCAGCCAAGTGATGAATGAAAAACTGTTTTTT CASSQVMNEKLFF
NA 10 NA TRBJ2-3 TRBV2 TGTGCCAGCAGTGCGGATACGCAGTATTTT CASSADTQYF
few 10 NA TRBJ2-7 TRBV29-1 TGCAGCGTTGGTGAGAGGGAGCAGTACTTC CSVGEREQYF
NA 12 NA TRBJ1-1 TRBV30 TGTGCCTGGATGTGGGGGTCATCTGAAGCTTTCTTT CAWMWGSSEAFF
NA 15 TRBD1 TRBJ1-1 TRBV4-3 TGCGCCAGCAGCCAAGGGGGGGACAGGGGGACTGAAGCTTTCTTT CASSQGGDRGTEAFF
NA 14 TRBD1 TRBJ1-6 TRBV6-5 TGTGCCAGCAGTTACTCGATGGGGGACAGGGTCCTCCACTTT CASSYSMGDRVLHF
NA 15 NA TRBJ2-7 TRBV2 TGTGCCAGCAGCGGCGGGCTGTTAGGCTCCTACGAGCAGTACTTC CASSGGLLGSYEQYF